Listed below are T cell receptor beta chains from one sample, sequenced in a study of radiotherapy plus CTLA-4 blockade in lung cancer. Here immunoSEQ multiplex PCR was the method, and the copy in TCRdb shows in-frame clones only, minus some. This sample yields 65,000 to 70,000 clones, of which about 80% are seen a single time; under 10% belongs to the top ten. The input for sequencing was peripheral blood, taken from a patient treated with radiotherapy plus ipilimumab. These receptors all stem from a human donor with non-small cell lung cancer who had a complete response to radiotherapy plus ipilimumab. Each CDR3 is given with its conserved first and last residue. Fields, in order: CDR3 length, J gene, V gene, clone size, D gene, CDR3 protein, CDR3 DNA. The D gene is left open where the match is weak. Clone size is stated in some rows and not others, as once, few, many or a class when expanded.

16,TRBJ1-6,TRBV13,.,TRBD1,CASSRGTGRSNSPLHF,TGTGCCAGCAGCCGGGGGACAGGGCGGTCGAATTCACCCCTCCACTTT
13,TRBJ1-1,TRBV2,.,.,CASSRETNTEAFF,TGTGCCAGCAGTCGCGAGACGAACACTGAAGCTTTCTTT
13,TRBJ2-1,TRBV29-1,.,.,CSVEVWQNNEQFF,TGCAGCGTTGAAGTCTGGCAGAACAATGAGCAGTTCTTC
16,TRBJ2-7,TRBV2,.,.,CASSEFGQQLTYEQYF,TGTGCCAGCAGTGAATTCGGCCAGCAACTTACCTACGAGCAGTACTTC
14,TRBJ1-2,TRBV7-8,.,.,CASSRRTDYYGYTF,TGTGCCAGCAGCCGCCGGACAGACTATTATGGCTACACCTTC
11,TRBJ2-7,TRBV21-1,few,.,CASSVIYEQYF,TGTGCCAGCAGCGTAATCTACGAGCAGTACTTC
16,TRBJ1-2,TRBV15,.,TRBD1,CATSRDLGQAVYGYTF,TGTGCCACCAGCAGAGATCTTGGACAGGCAGTCTATGGCTACACCTTC
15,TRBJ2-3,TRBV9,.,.,CASSARIGDTDTQYF,TGTGCCAGCAGCGCTAGGATAGGAGACACAGATACGCAGTATTTT
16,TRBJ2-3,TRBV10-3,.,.,CAISALTRTDTDTQYF,TGTGCCATCAGTGCATTGACTAGGACAGACACAGATACGCAGTATTTT
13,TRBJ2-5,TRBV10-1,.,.,CASSAGNGETQYF,TGCGCCAGCAGTGCTGGTAACGGGGAGACCCAGTACTTC
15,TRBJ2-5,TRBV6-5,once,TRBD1,CASSYGQGWGETQYF,TGTGCCAGCAGCTATGGACAGGGGTGGGGAGAGACCCAGTACTTC
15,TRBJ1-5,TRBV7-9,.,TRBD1,CASSSQGAPNQPQHF,TGTGCCAGCAGTTCCCAGGGGGCACCCAATCAGCCCCAGCATTTT
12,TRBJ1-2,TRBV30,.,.,CAWSLGRTGYTF,TGTGCCTGGAGTTTAGGGAGGACTGGCTACACCTTC
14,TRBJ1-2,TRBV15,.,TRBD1,CATNIGTGEGGYTF,TGTGCCACCAACATCGGGACAGGGGAAGGTGGCTACACCTTC
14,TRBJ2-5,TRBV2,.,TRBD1,CASSGGQFQETQYF,TGTGCCAGCAGTGGGGGACAGTTCCAAGAGACCCAGTACTTC
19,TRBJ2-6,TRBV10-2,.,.,CASGRGLGTGSSGANVLTF,TGCGCCAGCGGCAGGGGACTCGGAACCGGAAGCTCTGGGGCCAACGTCCTGACTTTC
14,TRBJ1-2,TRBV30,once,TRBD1,CAWSRRDSFYGYTF,TGTGCCTGGTCACGGCGGGACAGCTTCTATGGCTACACCTTC
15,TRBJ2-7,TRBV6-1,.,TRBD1,CASSPRAGGIYEQYF,TGTGCCAGCAGTCCCCGTGCAGGGGGCATCTACGAGCAGTACTTC
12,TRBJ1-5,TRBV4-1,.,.,CASSQENQPQHF,TGCGCCAGCAGCCAGGAAAATCAGCCCCAGCATTTT
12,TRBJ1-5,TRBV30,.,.,CAWNGGNQPQHF,TGTGCCTGGAATGGCGGTAATCAGCCCCAGCATTTT
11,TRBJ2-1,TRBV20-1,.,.,CSASPSGEQFF,TGCAGTGCTAGCCCCAGCGGGGAGCAGTTCTTC
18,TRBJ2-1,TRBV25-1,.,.,CASSDIRGLRGIYNEQFF,TGTGCCAGCAGTGACATAAGGGGACTCCGAGGAATCTACAATGAGCAGTTCTTC
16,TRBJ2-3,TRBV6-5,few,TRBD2,CASSYGAGGPLDTQYF,TGTGCCAGCAGTTACGGCGCGGGGGGGCCGTTAGATACGCAGTATTTT
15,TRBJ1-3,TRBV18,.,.,CASSMTGDSGNTIYF,TGTGCCAGCTCAATGACAGGCGACTCTGGAAACACCATATATTTT
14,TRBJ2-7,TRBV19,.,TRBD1,CASSPRDRVYEQYF,TGTGCCAGTAGTCCCCGGGACAGGGTTTATGAGCAGTACTTC
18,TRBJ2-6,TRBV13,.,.,CASRPFDRTYSGANVLTF,TGTGCCAGCAGACCCTTTGACAGGACCTACTCTGGGGCCAACGTCCTGACTTTC
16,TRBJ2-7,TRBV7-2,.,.,CASSLARAGLGYEQYF,TGTGCCAGCAGCTTAGCGAGGGCAGGTCTAGGGTACGAGCAGTACTTC
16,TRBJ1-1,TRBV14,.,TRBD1,CASSPDRDRGRTEAFF,TGTGCCAGCAGCCCGGATAGGGACAGAGGACGGACTGAAGCTTTCTTT
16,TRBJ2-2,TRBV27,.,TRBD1,CASSTTGGWNTGELFF,TGTGCCAGCAGTACGACAGGGGGCTGGAACACCGGGGAGCTGTTTTTT
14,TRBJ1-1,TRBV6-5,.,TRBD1,CASTGSGGNTEAFF,TGTGCCAGCACTGGATCAGGGGGGAACACTGAAGCTTTCTTT
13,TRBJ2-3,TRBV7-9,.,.,CASSPKTADTQYF,TGTGCCAGCAGCCCTAAGACTGCAGATACGCAGTATTTT
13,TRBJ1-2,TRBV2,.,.,CASSSGAGGGYTF,TGTGCCAGCAGCTCAGGAGCCGGGGGAGGCTACACCTTC